Sequencing of this T cell receptor beta chain was carried out in a study of T cell repertoires in cytomegalovirus infection. The wider study: Through public TCR beta signatures, both CMV infection and matching HLA type were indicated. Study-level points and caveats: Ex vivo responses were dominated by HLA-C-restricted CMV-specific TCR beta clonotypes. The cumulative frequency of public TCR beta families distinguished individuals who carried CMV together with the relevant HLA.

V trimming: 10 bases; J trimming: 5 bases; junction bases outside the gene matches: 11. CDR1 is WSHSY and CDR2 is SAAADI in the germline V gene. The CDR3 extends over 14 amino acids. In TCRdb, the reads were re-called with MiXCR into one record per CDR3 protein. The sample has about 68,000 distinct CDR3 sequences; roughly 20% are singletons. This clonotype was observed a few times. What it binds is not known. This chain links TRBV10-2 with TRBJ2-1; 7 nucleotides match TRBD2. The sample was PBMCs, sequenced either directly or after in vitro stimulation (not recorded which). The sequence was collected from a human donor in good health (CMV status not recorded). Some clones in this sample may be carry-over from other donors' samples. CDR3 loop: CATQTSRVNNEQFF. For the CDR3, the DNA is TGCGCCACCCAGACTAGCCGGGTTAACAATGAGCAGTTCTTC.